These 14 T cell receptor beta chains share one sample of origin, sequenced in a study of shared clonotypes between healthy human individuals. Measured with immunoSEQ multiplex PCR; TCRdb has only the in-frame clones, and not every one. The table has about 2.4 million clones, around 94% seen once. Specimen: naive CD4+ T cells sorted from blood. Described subset: CD45RA+ positively selected. The source is a man between 18 and 29 years old in good health.

Here the CDR3 DNA reads TGTGCCAGCAGCTTAGAGTGGGGTACAGATACGCAGTATTTT. Translating it yields CASSLEWGTDTQYF. The chain combines TRBV11-2 with TRBJ2-3; unclear D gene. V lost 0 bases and J lost 3, with 7 bases in between. This CDR3 region has 14 residues. Germline V CDR1 and CDR2: SGHAT, FQNNGV.

Remarks on this clone: Other DNA variants within this sample encode the same CDR3. The V and J genes are TRBV19 and TRBJ2-5; 12 bases map to TRBD2. Germline V gives CDR1 LNHDA, CDR2 SQIVND (reference sequence). V shed 3 bases and J 2 bases; nucleotides not matched to a gene: 1. The CDR3 contains 15 residues. Written as DNA, the CDR3 is TGTGCCAGTAGTATCGGACTAGCGGGACAAGAGACCCAGTACTTC. Translated: CASSIGLAGQETQYF.

The chain is built from TRBV10-3 and TRBJ1-3; D is uncertain. The germline V and J ends were trimmed by 4 bases and 0 bases, with 10 bases remaining between them. The CDR3 extends over 15 amino acids. CDR1 ENHRY and CDR2 SYGVKD come from the germline V gene. CDR3 nucleotide sequence: TGTGCCATCAGTGTGGCAGGCAACTCTGGAAACACCATATATTTT. It is translated as CAISVAGNSGNTIYF.

CDR3 sequence reads: CASSLGFRVAHEQYF. In DNA form, the CDR3 reads TGTGCCAGCAGCTTAGGCTTCAGGGTGGCTCACGAGCAGTACTTC. The chain recombines TRBV11-3 with TRBJ2-7; perhaps TRBD1 as D (5 bases). V lost 1 base, J lost 5 bases, and 15 bases lay in between. Germline CDR1 is SGHNT and CDR2 is YENEEA. The CDR3 is made up of 15 amino acids.

The chain couples TRBV7-2 to TRBJ1-1; D gene uncertain. This CDR3 region has 13 residues. The V gene lost 3 bases and the J gene lost 2 bases, with 7 bases spanning the gap. The germline CDR1 and CDR2 sequences are SGHTA and FQGNSA. CDR3 region: CASSFGINTEAFF. As DNA, the CDR3 is TGTGCCAGCAGCTTCGGGATAAACACTGAAGCTTTCTTT. The full variable domain, rest sourced from reference TRBV7-2 and TRBJ1-1, is GAGVSQSPSNKVTEKGKDVELRCDPISGHTALYWYRQSLGQGLEFLIYFQGNSAPDKSGLPSDRFSAERTGGSVSTLTIQRTQQEDSAVYLCASSFGINTEAFFGQGTRLTVV.

The genes are TRBV6-5 and TRBJ2-7; 11 bases match TRBD2. With 5 bases clipped from V and 6 bases from J, the junction kept 6 bases outside the gene matches. CDR3 length: 14 residues. Germline CDR1 reads MNHEY; CDR2 reads SVGAGI. The CDR3 DNA sequence: TGTGCCAGCAGTACTAGCGGGAGCAAACCCGAGCAGTACTTC. It is translated as CASSTSGSKPEQYF.

A note on this clone: Different DNA sequences within this sample yield the same CDR3. V and J are TRBV5-1 and TRBJ2-7, with 9 bases that match TRBD2. The V segment lost 3 bases and the J segment 0 bases; nucleotides outside the gene matches: 4. The CDR3 runs to 15 residues. From germline, CDR1 is SGHRS and CDR2 YFSETQ. The CDR3 DNA reads as TGCGCCAGCAGCTCAAGCGGGGGGCCCTCCTACGAGCAGTACTTC. Translated: CASSSSGGPSYEQYF.

This sequence joins TRBV6-5 and TRBJ1-1; the D is unclear. V was trimmed by 7 bases and J by 4 bases, leaving 16 bases between them. This CDR3 has 14 residues. CDR1 and CDR2 from the germline V gene are MNHEY and SVGAGI. The CDR3 sequence: CASTPSLVATEAFF. DNA of the CDR3: TGTGCCAGCACTCCTAGTCTAGTTGCCACTGAAGCTTTCTTT.

This chain uses TRBV7-2 with TRBJ2-4; possible D gene TRBD1, 7 bases. Trimming removed 1 base from V and 5 bases from J, with 12 bases in between. CDR3 length: 15 amino acids. Germline V gene lookup returns CDR1 SGHTA and CDR2 FQGNSA. The CDR3 nucleotides read TGTGCCAGCAGCTTAGGGACAGGAGGGGAAAACATTCAGTACTTC. It yields the protein CASSLGTGGENIQYF.

This chain joins TRBV7-3 and TRBJ2-1, with D possibly TRBD2 on 5 matching bases. CDR1 and CDR2 from the germline V gene are SGHTA and FQGTGA. Trimming pared 0 bases from V and 12 bases from J, leaving 12 bases between. CDR3 size: 13 residues. CDR3 in amino acids: CASSLTLAGGQFF. DNA for the CDR3: TGTGCCAGCAGCTTAACGTTGGCTGGAGGGCAGTTCTTC.

V gene TRBV18 combines with J gene TRBJ2-3, with D unresolved. CDR1 and CDR2 from the germline V gene are KGHSH and LQKENI. The CDR3 consists of 11 residues. V gave up 5 bases and J gave up 4 bases, with 4 bases separating them. This CDR3 reads CASSGADTQYF. The CDR3 bases are TGTGCCAGCTCAGGAGCAGATACGCAGTATTTT.

V gene TRBV20-1 combines with J gene TRBJ1-6; D gene unclear. This CDR3 comprises 11 residues. CDR1 DFQATT and CDR2 SNEGSKA come from the germline V gene (reference sequence). V gave up 1 base and J gave up 9 bases, with 4 bases separating them. The CDR3: CSARAGSPLHF. CDR3 nucleotides: TGCAGTGCTAGAGCGGGTTCACCCCTCCACTTT.

This chain links TRBV19 with TRBJ1-6; D perhaps matches TRBD1 (6 bases). Germline V gene lookup returns CDR1 LNHDA and CDR2 SQIVND (reference sequence). The length of the CDR3 is 15 residues. Trimming left V 9 bases short and J 0 bases short, with 12 bases between. The CDR3: CASRDTSSYNSPLHF. The CDR3, as DNA: TGTGCCAGCCGGGACACAAGCTCCTATAATTCACCCCTCCACTTT.

A note on this clone: Mismatch with germline at one junction end may stem from a read error. In DNA form, the CDR3 reads TGTGCTAGCAGCCGGGGGTTTTCGGGCACCGGGGAGCTGTTTTTT. Translation gives CASSRGFSGTGELFF. The chain joins TRBV7-7 to TRBJ2-2; tentative D call: TRBD2 (6 bases). This CDR3 has 15 residues. Germline lookup yields CDR1 SSHAT and CDR2 FNYEAQ (reference sequence).